The sequence of this T cell receptor beta chain was determined in a study of blood T cell repertoires in COVID-19. About the research overall: Acute-phase and convalescent COVID-19 samples originated in the United States, Italy and Spain.

Some clones are missing from TCRdb's copy, which holds only in-frame ones; the method was immunoSEQ multiplex PCR. The sample carries hundreds of thousands of clones, around 88% recorded once. Enrolled during active infection, Seattle patients were then followed longitudinally. The sequencing sample was made of peripheral blood. The TCR comes from a woman in her 70s with COVID-19, enrolled during active disease.

Here the CDR3 DNA reads TGTGCCAGCAGCTTAAGGACAGGGGGGTCCTACGAGCAGTACTTC. Translation: CASSLRTGGSYEQYF. V and J are TRBV11-2 and TRBJ2-7; 10 bases are a match to TRBD1. The CDR3 runs 15 residues. Per the germline V gene, CDR1 is SGHAT and CDR2 is FQNNGV. V shed 2 bases and J 1 base; nucleotides not matched to a gene: 2.